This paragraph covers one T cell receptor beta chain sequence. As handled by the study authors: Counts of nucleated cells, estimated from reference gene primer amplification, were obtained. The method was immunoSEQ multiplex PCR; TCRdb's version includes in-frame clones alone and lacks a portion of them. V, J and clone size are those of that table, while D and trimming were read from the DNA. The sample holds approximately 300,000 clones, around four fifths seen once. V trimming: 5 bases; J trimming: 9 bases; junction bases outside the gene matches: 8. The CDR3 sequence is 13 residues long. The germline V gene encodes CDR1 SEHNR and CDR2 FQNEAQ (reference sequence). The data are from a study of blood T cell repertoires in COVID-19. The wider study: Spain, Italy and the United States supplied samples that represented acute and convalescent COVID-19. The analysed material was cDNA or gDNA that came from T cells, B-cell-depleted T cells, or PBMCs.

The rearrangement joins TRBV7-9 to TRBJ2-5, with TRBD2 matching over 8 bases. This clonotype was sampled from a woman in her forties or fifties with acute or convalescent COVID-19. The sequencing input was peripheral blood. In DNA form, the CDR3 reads TGTGCCAGCAGCCCCGGGACTAGTGGGTCCCAGTACTTC. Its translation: CASSPGTSGSQYF.